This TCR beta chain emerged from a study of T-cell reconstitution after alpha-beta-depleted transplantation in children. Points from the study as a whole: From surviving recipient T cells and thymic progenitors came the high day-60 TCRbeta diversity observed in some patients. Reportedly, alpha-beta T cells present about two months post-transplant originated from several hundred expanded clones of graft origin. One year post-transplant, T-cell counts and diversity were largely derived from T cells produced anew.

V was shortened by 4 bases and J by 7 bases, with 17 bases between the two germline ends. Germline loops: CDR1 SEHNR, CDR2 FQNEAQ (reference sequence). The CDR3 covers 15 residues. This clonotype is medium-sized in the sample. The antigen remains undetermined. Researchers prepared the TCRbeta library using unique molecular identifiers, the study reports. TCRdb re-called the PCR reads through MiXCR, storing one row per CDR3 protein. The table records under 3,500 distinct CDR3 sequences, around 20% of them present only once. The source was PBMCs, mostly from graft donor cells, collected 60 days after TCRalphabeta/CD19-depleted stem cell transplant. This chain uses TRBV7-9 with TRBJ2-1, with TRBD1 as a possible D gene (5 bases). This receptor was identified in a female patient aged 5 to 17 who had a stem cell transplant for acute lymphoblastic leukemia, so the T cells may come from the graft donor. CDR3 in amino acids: CASSSQGKGKNEQFF. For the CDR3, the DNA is TGTGCCAGCAGCTCGCAGGGAAAGGGAAAAAATGAGCAGTTCTTC.